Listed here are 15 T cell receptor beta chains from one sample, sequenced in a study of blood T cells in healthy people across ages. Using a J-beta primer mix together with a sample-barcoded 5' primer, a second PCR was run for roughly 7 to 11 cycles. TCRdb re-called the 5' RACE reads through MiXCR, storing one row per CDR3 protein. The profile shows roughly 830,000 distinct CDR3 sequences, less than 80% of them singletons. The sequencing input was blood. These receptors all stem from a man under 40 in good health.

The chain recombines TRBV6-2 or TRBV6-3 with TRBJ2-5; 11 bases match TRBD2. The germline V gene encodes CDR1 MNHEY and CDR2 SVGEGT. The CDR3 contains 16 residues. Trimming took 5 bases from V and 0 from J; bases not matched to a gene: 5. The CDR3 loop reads CASSPGTSGHQETQYF. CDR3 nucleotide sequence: TGTGCCAGCAGTCCCGGGACTAGCGGACACCAAGAGACCCAGTACTTC.

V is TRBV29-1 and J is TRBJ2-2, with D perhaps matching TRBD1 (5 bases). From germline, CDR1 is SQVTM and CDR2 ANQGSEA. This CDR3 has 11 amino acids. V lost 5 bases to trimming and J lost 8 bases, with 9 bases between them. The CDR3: CSVFSGGELFF. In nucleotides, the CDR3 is TGCAGCGTTTTCTCAGGGGGGGAGCTGTTTTTT.

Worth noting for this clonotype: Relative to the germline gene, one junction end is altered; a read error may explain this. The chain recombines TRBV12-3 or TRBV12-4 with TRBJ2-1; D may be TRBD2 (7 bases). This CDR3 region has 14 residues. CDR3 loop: CANSPTSGGPPQFF. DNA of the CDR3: TGTGCCAACAGTCCTACCTCCGGGGGGCCCCCCCAGTTCTTC.

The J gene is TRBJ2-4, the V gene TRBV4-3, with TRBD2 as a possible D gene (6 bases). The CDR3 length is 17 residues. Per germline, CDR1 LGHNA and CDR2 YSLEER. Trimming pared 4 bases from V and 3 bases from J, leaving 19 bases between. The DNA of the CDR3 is TGCGCCAGCAGCCCCCAACCGGCGGGATTGGACAAAAACATTCAGTACTTC. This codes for CASSPQPAGLDKNIQYF.

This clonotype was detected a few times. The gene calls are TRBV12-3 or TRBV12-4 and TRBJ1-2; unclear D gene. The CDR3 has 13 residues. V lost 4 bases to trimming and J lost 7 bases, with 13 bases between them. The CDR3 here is CASSSVRGGGYTF. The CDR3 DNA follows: TGTGCCAGCAGTTCCGTGCGGGGAGGTGGCTACACCTTC.

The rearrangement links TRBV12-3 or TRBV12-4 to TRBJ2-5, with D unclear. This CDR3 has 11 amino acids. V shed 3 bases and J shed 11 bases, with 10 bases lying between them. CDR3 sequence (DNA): TGTGCCAGCAGTTTGCCAGTCTTACAGTACTTC. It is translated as CASSLPVLQYF.

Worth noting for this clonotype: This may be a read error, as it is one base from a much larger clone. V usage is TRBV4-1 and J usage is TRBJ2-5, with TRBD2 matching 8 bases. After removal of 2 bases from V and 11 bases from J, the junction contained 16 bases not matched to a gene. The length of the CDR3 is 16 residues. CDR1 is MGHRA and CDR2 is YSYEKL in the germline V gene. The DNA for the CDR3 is TGCGCCAGCAGCCAATACGCCCCCTCGAGCGGGGGCGAACAGTACTTC. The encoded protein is CASSQYAPSSGGEQYF.

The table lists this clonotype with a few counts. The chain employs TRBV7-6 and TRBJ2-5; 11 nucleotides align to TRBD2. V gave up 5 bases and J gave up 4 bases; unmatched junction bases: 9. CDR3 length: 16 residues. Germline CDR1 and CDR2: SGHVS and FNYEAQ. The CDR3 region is CASSPLSGGVGETQYF. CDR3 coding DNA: TGTGCCAGCAGCCCCCTTAGCGGGGGGGTGGGAGAGACCCAGTACTTC.

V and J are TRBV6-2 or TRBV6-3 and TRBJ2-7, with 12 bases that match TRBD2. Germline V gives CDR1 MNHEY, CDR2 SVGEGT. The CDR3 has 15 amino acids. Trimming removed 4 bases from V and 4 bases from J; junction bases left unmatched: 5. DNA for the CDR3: TGTGCCAGCAGTTCCCCGGGACTAGCGGGTTACGAGCAGTACTTC. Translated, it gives CASSSPGLAGYEQYF.

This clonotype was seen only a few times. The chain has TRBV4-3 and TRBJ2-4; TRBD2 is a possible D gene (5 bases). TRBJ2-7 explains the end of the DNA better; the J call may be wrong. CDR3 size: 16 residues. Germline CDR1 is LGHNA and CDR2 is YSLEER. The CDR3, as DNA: TGCGCCAGCAGCCAAGTCCGCGGGTCCTACTCCTACGAGCAGTACTTC. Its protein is CASSQVRGSYSYEQYF.

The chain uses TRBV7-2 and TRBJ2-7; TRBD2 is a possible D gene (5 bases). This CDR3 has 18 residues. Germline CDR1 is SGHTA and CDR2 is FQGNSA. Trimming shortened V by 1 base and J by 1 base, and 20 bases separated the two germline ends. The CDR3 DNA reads TGTGCCAGCAGCTTAGTCCATCAGTCGGCGGGTACGTCCTACGAGCAGTACTTC. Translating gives CASSLVHQSAGTSYEQYF.

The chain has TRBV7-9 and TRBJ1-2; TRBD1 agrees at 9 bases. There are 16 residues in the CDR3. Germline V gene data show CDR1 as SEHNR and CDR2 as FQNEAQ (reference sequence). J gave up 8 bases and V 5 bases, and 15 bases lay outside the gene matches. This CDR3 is CASSPTSRDREGGYTF. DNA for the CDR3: TGTGCCAGCAGCCCCACATCCCGGGACAGGGAGGGCGGCTACACCTTC.

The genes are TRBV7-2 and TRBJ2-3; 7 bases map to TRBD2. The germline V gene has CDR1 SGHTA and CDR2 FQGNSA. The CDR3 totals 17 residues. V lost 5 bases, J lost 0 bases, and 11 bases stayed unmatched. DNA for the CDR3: TGTGCCAGCAGCCCCGCCTTATCGGGGGGAAGCACAGATACGCAGTATTTT. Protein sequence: CASSPALSGGSTDTQYF.

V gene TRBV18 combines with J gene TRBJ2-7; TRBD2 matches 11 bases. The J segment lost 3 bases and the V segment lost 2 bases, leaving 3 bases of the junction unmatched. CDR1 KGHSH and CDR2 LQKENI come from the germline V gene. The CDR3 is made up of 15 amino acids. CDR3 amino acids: CASSPTLAGGYEQYF. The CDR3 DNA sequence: TGTGCCAGCTCACCAACGCTAGCGGGGGGCTACGAGCAGTACTTC.

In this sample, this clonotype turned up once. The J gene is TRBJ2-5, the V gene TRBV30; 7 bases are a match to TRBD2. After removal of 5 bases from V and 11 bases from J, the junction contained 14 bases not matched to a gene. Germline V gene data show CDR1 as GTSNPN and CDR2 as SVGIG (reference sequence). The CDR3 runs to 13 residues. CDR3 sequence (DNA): TGTGCCTGGGGGGGGGAGGAGAACAATGAGCAGTACTTC. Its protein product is CAWGGEENNEQYF.